Each of the 27 T cell receptor beta chains below was sequenced from the same sample in a study of T cells after yellow fever vaccination. TCRdb itself ran the 5' RACE reads through MiXCR, one entry per CDR3 protein. The sample includes more than 200,000 distinct CDR3 sequences, roughly 3.5% seen only once; the top ten take under 20%. This sample comprised PBMCs, obtained 15 days after the yellow fever booster vaccination. These receptor sequences come from a man between 18 and 35 years old who received the YFV17D yellow fever vaccine.

This clonotype appeared a few times. The genes are TRBV5-1 and TRBJ2-5; 14 nucleotides align to TRBD2. J gave up 5 bases and V 4 bases, and 4 bases lay outside the gene matches. The CDR3 consists of 15 residues. Germline CDR1 reads SGHRS; CDR2 reads YFSETQ. CDR3 nucleotides: TGCGCCAGCAGCGTGGGACTAGCGGGGGTGGAGACCCAGTACTTC. Protein: CASSVGLAGVETQYF.

The chain links TRBV29-1 to TRBJ1-1; no clear D gene. With 4 bases removed from V and 0 bases from J, the gap between germline ends came to 6 bases. Germline assignment: CDR1 SQVTM and CDR2 ANQGSEA. The CDR3 totals 12 residues. The CDR3 reads CSVVQLNTEAFF. In DNA, the CDR3 is TGCAGCGTTGTACAGCTGAACACTGAAGCTTTCTTT. The whole variable domain, remainder taken from reference TRBV29-1 and TRBJ1-1, is SAVISQKPSRDICQRGTSLTIQCQVDSQVTMMFWYRQQPGQSLTLIATANQGSEATYESGFVIDKFPISRPNLTFSTLTVSNMSPEDSSIYLCSVVQLNTEAFFGQGTRLTVV.

This clonotype occurred a few times. V and J are TRBV19 and TRBJ1-1, with 8 bases that match TRBD1. Germline V gene data show CDR1 as LNHDA and CDR2 as SQIVND (reference sequence). The junction had 14 bases not matched to a gene; V was cut back by 8 bases and J by 6 bases. This CDR3 spans 15 amino acids. Here the CDR3 DNA reads TGTGCCAGTGGGCTTGAGGCAGGGGGCTTCGCTGAAGCTTTCTTT. It yields the protein CASGLEAGGFAEAFF. The full variable domain, in which reference TRBV19 and TRBJ1-1 provide the parts outside the CDR3, is DGGITQSPKYLFRKEGQNVTLSCEQNLNHDAMYWYRQDPGQGLRLIYYSQIVNDFQKGDIAEGYSVSREKKESFPLTVTSAQKNPTAFYLCASGLEAGGFAEAFFGQGTRLTVV.

This clonotype was picked up many times. The rearrangement links TRBV20-1 to TRBJ2-7; D ambiguous. V gave up 3 bases and J gave up 3 bases, with 9 bases separating them. The germline CDR1 and CDR2 sequences are DFQATT and SNEGSKA (reference sequence). This CDR3 spans 12 amino acids. The CDR3 loop is CSASLRNYEQYF. The CDR3, as DNA: TGCAGTGCTAGTCTCCGTAACTACGAGCAGTACTTC.

This clonotype was counted many times. CDR3 loop: CASSYSRGEPNYGYTF. As DNA, the CDR3 is TGTGCCAGCAGTTACTCGAGAGGGGAACCCAACTATGGCTACACCTTC. The rearrangement links TRBV6-5 to TRBJ1-2; the D gene is possibly TRBD1 (5 bases). Germline V CDR1 and CDR2: MNHEY, SVGAGI. V was shortened by 0 bases and J by 2 bases, with 13 bases between the two germline ends. The CDR3 contains 16 residues.

The table lists this clonotype with many counts. This sequence joins TRBV12-3 or TRBV12-4 and TRBJ2-2; possible D gene TRBD1, 6 bases. Trimming removed 6 bases from V and 3 bases from J, with 11 bases in between. This CDR3 contains 14 residues. CDR3 sequence reads: CASRVTGDTGELFF. CDR3 DNA: TGTGCCAGCAGGGTGACAGGAGACACCGGGGAGCTGTTTTTT.

Regarding this clonotype: This clone may be a read error of a much larger clone one base away. The chain uses TRBV12-3 or TRBV12-4 and TRBJ2-5, with D unclear. Trimming removed 10 bases from V and 7 bases from J, with 13 bases in between. This CDR3 has 11 residues. CDR3 protein: CAIGQLGTQYF. In nucleotides, the CDR3 is TGTGCCATCGGGCAGCTTGGGACCCAGTACTTC.

This clonotype was seen ten or more times. J is TRBJ2-7 and V is TRBV4-1; 7 nucleotides agree with TRBD1. This CDR3 has 12 amino acids. Germline loops: CDR1 MGHRA, CDR2 YSYEKL. The ends lost 4 bases at V and 7 bases at J; junction bases unmatched: 4. CDR3 in DNA: TGCGCCAGCAGCCTACAGGGGCGGGAGCAGTACTTC. Protein product: CASSLQGREQYF.

This clonotype was counted at least ten times. The chain uses TRBV7-9 and TRBJ1-1; unclear D gene. The CDR3 is 15 amino acids. V was cut by 5 bases and J by 3 bases, with 16 bases left in between. Germline V CDR1 and CDR2: SEHNR, FQNEAQ (reference sequence). CDR3 amino acids: CASSPRRAGDTEAFF. In DNA, the CDR3 is TGTGCCAGCAGCCCTCGACGGGCCGGGGACACTGAAGCTTTCTTT.

This clonotype was detected many times. The rearrangement uses TRBV27 and TRBJ1-5, with D perhaps TRBD1 (6 bases). The CDR3 runs to 15 residues. V was pared by 2 bases and J by 5 bases, with 13 bases between. CDR1 and CDR2 (germline): MNHEY, SMNVEV (reference sequence). CDR3 protein: CASSLRGESDQPQHF. The CDR3 nucleotides are TGTGCCAGCAGTTTAAGGGGGGAGAGCGATCAGCCCCAGCATTTT.

This clonotype was detected ten times or more. The V and J genes are TRBV4-2 and TRBJ1-1; no definite D call. Germline CDR1 and CDR2: LGHNA and YNFKEQ. CDR3 length: 15 amino acids. V was pared by 4 bases and J by 0 bases, with 12 bases between. CDR3 DNA sequence: TGTGCCAGCAGCCCCCGGGTCGGGGTGAACACTGAAGCTTTCTTT. Encoded protein: CASSPRVGVNTEAFF.

V gene TRBV6-5 combines with J gene TRBJ2-7; D remains unclear. The V gene's germline CDR1 is MNHEY and CDR2 SVGAGI. The V end lost 0 bases, the J end lost 0 bases, and 9 bases lay between the germline ends. CDR3 length: 15 residues. CDR3 DNA: TGTGCCAGCAGTTACTCGAGGACCCGCTCCTACGAGCAGTACGTC. This gives the protein CASSYSRTRSYEQYV.

This clonotype was observed at least ten times. This rearrangement joins TRBV15 to TRBJ2-4; D perhaps matches TRBD1 (6 bases). V shed 0 bases and J shed 3 bases, with 12 bases lying between them. Germline-derived CDR1 and CDR2 are LNHNV and YYDKDF (reference sequence). The CDR3 consists of 16 residues. The CDR3 region has the DNA TGTGCCACCAGCAGAGATCGGCGACAGGACAAAAACATTCAGTACTTC. Translation gives CATSRDRRQDKNIQYF. The full variable domain, rest sourced from reference TRBV15 and TRBJ2-4, is DAMVIQNPRYQVTQFGKPVTLSCSQTLNHNVMYWYQQKSSQAPKLLFHYYDKDFNNEADTPDNFQSRRPNTSFCFLDIRSPGLGDTAMYLCATSRDRRQDKNIQYFGAGTRLSVL.

Details on this clonotype: A clone one base away is much larger, so this may be a read error. The chain carries TRBV7-8 and TRBJ2-7; perhaps D is TRBD1 or TRBD2 (5 bases each). The CDR3 runs to 14 residues. Germline V gene lookup returns CDR1 SGHVS and CDR2 FQNEAQ. The CDR3 region is CASSPTGPPYELYF. The CDR3 bases are TGTGCCAGCAGCCCTACGGGACCCCCGTACGAGCTGTACTTC. The full variable domain, in which reference TRBV7-8 and TRBJ2-7 provide the parts outside the CDR3, is GAGVSQSPRYKVAKRGQDVALRCDPISGHVSLFWYQQALGQGPEFLTYFQNEAQLDKSGLPSDRFFAERPEGSVSTLKIQRTQQEDSAVYLCASSPTGPPYELYFGPGTRLTVT.

This clonotype showed up many times. The junction departs from the called germline gene at one end, perhaps through a read error. This sequence joins TRBV6-5 and TRBJ2-3; 8 positions match TRBD2. CDR3 size: 12 residues. The germline V gene encodes CDR1 MNHEY and CDR2 SVGAGI. The CDR3 DNA follows: TGTGCCAGCAGCTACCTCGGGGGGGCTAGGGCTTTT. It encodes CASSYLGGARAF.

This clonotype was detected many times. The CDR3 loop is CASSLGTGGSYTF. CDR3 bases: TGTGCCAGCAGCCTTGGGACAGGGGGCAGCTACACCTTC. The chain is built from TRBV9 and TRBJ1-2; TRBD1 matches 12 bases. CDR1 is SGDLS and CDR2 is YYNGEE in the germline V gene. The CDR3 runs 13 residues. V shed 4 bases and J 9 bases; nucleotides not matched to a gene: 4.

This clonotype was counted ten times or more. V gene TRBV7-9 combines with J gene TRBJ2-1; D is undetermined. V lost 5 bases and J 7 bases, leaving 6 bases between the germline ends. The CDR3 loop spans 11 amino acids. Germline CDR1 is SEHNR and CDR2 is FQNEAQ (reference sequence). The CDR3 spells CASSDKNEQFF. The CDR3 coding sequence is TGTGCCAGCAGCGACAAGAATGAGCAGTTCTTC.

This clonotype was seen repeatedly, ten times or more. The CDR3 DNA sequence: TGTGCCAGCAGCCGGACTAGCGGAGAACAAGAGACCCAGTACTTC. Protein: CASSRTSGEQETQYF. J is TRBJ2-5 and V is TRBV7-3, with 10 nucleotides matching TRBD2. The CDR3 has 15 amino acids. Germline values: CDR1 SGHTA, CDR2 FQGTGA. The V gene end was trimmed by 5 bases and the J gene end by 2 bases; junction bases not matched to a gene: 5.

This clonotype has a count of ten or more. V usage is TRBV28 and J usage is TRBJ1-2; 8 bases are a match to TRBD1. The CDR3 has 13 residues. Germline CDR1 is MDHEN and CDR2 is SYDVKM. V lost 11 bases, J lost 6 bases, and 11 bases stayed unmatched. CDR3 coding DNA: TGTGCCGGATCAGGGGGCGCGGATCATGGCTACACCTTC. Protein sequence: CAGSGGADHGYTF.

This clonotype was counted ten times or more. The genes are TRBV7-9 and TRBJ2-1, with D perhaps given as TRBD1 or TRBD2 (5 bases each). Trimming removed 5 bases at V and 4 bases at J, with 18 bases between. Germline lookup yields CDR1 SEHNR and CDR2 FQNEAQ (reference sequence). The CDR3 covers 16 residues. CDR3 in DNA: TGTGCCAGCAGCCCCTGGGCGCCCGGGGCATACAATGAGCAGTTCTTC. This sequence encodes CASSPWAPGAYNEQFF.

The table lists this clonotype with many counts. The CDR3 protein is CASSLRDRTSYEQYF. CDR3 nucleotide sequence: TGTGCCAGCAGCTTGCGGGACAGGACGTCCTACGAGCAGTACTTC. The chain couples TRBV5-6 to TRBJ2-7, with TRBD1 identical over 8 bases. The CDR3 sequence is 15 residues long. CDR1 and CDR2 from the germline V gene are SGHDT and YYEEEE. The V and J ends lost 1 base and 1 base, in that order; junction bases with no gene match: 4.

This clonotype was seen repeatedly, ten times or more. The chain recombines TRBV7-9 with TRBJ2-5, with TRBD1 identical over 12 bases. Trimming at V came to 4 bases and at J to 2 bases, leaving 8 bases not matched to a gene. Germline-derived CDR1 and CDR2 are SEHNR and FQNEAQ (reference sequence). The CDR3 extends over 17 amino acids. DNA of the CDR3: TGTGCCAGCAGCTCTACGTCGGGACAGGGGGCTCAAGAGACCCAGTACTTC. As protein: CASSSTSGQGAQETQYF.

This clonotype occurred many times. The chain recombines TRBV5-1 with TRBJ2-3; D ambiguous. V was cut by 8 bases and J by 4 bases, with 11 bases left in between. Germline-derived CDR1 and CDR2 are SGHRS and YFSETQ. This CDR3 has 12 residues. DNA for the CDR3: TGCGCCAGTTCCGCCCGGGCAGATACGCAGTATTTT. Protein product: CASSARADTQYF. The variable domain in full, completed from reference TRBV5-1 and TRBJ2-3, reads KAGVTQTPRYLIKTRGQQVTLSCSPISGHRSVSWYQQTPGQGLQFLFEYFSETQRNKGNFPGRFSGRQFSNSRSEMNVSTLELGDSALYLCASSARADTQYFGPGTRLTVL.

This clonotype was counted ten times or more. The rearrangement uses TRBV5-1 and TRBJ2-5; TRBD1 matches 8 bases. Germline V gene lookup returns CDR1 SGHRS and CDR2 YFSETQ. Trimming cost V 4 bases and J 3 bases; bases outside gene matches: 5. The CDR3 is 14 residues long. Here the CDR3 reads CASSPGTGKETQYF. For the CDR3, the DNA is TGCGCCAGCAGCCCCGGGACAGGAAAAGAGACCCAGTACTTC.

This clonotype was seen more than once but under ten times. The rearrangement joins TRBV7-6 to TRBJ2-7; D is perhaps TRBD2 (6 bases). With 5 bases removed from V and 7 bases from J, the gap between germline ends came to 9 bases. In germline, CDR1 is SGHVS, CDR2 FNYEAQ. The CDR3 runs 11 residues. The CDR3 DNA reads TGTGCCAGCAGCGGAGGGGTAGAGCAGTACTTC. Translated: CASSGGVEQYF.

In this sample, this clonotype turned up many times. Here the CDR3 DNA reads TGTGCCAGCAGTTACTCCGCAGACACTGAAGCTTTCTTT. Translation: CASSYSADTEAFF. The V call is TRBV6-2 or TRBV6-3, the J call TRBJ1-1, with D uncertain. Trimming took off 0 bases at V and 3 bases at J, with 5 bases between the two ends. Germline lookup yields CDR1 MNHEY and CDR2 SVGEGT. This CDR3 spans 13 amino acids.

This clonotype was seen at least ten times. This rearrangement joins TRBV29-1 to TRBJ1-2, with D tentatively TRBD1 (5 bases). Germline CDR1 and CDR2: SQVTM and ANQGSEA. Deletions cut 6 bases from V and 6 bases from J, with 14 bases between. CDR3 length: 12 residues. CDR3: CSVESGADGYTF. In DNA form, the CDR3 reads TGCAGCGTAGAAAGCGGGGCTGATGGCTACACCTTC.